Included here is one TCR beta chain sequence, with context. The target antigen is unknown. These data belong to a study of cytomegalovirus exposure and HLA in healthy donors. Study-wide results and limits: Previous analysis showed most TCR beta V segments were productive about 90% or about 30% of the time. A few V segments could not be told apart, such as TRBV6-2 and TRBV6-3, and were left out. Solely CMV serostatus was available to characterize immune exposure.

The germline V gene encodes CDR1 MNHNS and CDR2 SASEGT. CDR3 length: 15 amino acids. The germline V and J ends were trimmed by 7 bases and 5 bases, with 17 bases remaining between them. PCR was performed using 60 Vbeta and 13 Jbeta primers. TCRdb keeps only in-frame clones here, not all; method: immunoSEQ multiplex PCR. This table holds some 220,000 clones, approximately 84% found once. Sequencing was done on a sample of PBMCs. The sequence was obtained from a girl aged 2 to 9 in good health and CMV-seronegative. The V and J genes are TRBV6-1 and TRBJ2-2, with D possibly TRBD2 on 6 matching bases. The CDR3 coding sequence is TGTGCCAGCAAGGACGGGAGTACGGGGACCGGGGAGCTGTTTTTT. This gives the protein CASKDGSTGTGELFF.